This paragraph covers one T cell receptor (beta chain) sequence. Its specificity is unknown. This CDR3 has 15 amino acids. Trimming cost V 8 bases and J 8 bases, with 23 bases left between them. The germline V gene has CDR1 MNHEY and CDR2 SVGAGI. This record belongs to a study of beta chain features in type 1 diabetes. General study results and limits: Resolution of whether HLA type affects TCRB rearrangement was not achieved here.

One heparinised draw of blood, averaging about 116 mL, came from each donor. Expressed TCRB transcripts were sequenced after all isolated RNA was converted to cDNA. The table came from immunoSEQ multiplex PCR; TCRdb's copy has only in-frame clones and leaves some out. The sample has about 350,000 clones, 20% seen once; the top ten hold 0.044%. The chain joins TRBV6-5 to TRBJ2-3; D might be TRBD2 (8 bases). This receptor was obtained from a woman between 18 and 30 years old in good health. Sequenced input: naive CD4+ T cells from blood. CDR3 region: CASATGTRGGGTQYF. The CDR3 bases are TGTGCCAGCGCCACCGGGACTAGAGGGGGCGGTACGCAGTATTTT.